This TCR beta chain stems from a study of shared clonotypes between healthy human individuals. Study observations and caveats: Researchers sampled only blood; tissue repertoires likely differ. Non-shared clonotypes had lower generation probabilities than those shared by all four donors.

A word on this clone: Its antigen is currently unknown.

CDR1 SGHNT and CDR2 YYREEE come from the germline V gene (reference sequence). The CDR3 runs to 17 residues. Trimming stripped 4 bases from V and 5 bases from J, with 24 bases between. The method was immunoSEQ multiplex PCR; TCRdb's version includes in-frame clones alone and lacks a portion of them. This table has over a million clones, about 74% appearing once. The source of this sequence is a man aged 18 to 30 in good health. This chain joins TRBV5-4 and TRBJ2-5; no firm D call. The sequenced sample was memory CD4+ T cells sorted from blood. As to subset: CD45RA-negative fraction. CDR3 region: CASSPGTVYAYRETQYF. The CDR3 DNA sequence: TGTGCCAGCAGCCCCGGAACGGTTTACGCTTATCGGGAGACCCAGTACTTC.